This T cell receptor beta chain comes out of a study of T cells in Graves' hyperthyroidism and ophthalmopathy. Study outcomes and limitations: Ophthalmopathy was told apart from stable hyperthyroidism by a 13 V-J model. Model predictions of ophthalmopathy came a median 6.5 months before onset. Expanded thyroid clonotypes (above 0.001) were mostly also found in blood.

CDR3 length: 15 residues. Trimming pared 6 bases from V and 5 bases from J, leaving 19 bases between. Amplification targeted TCR beta CDR3 regions from RNA transcripts. With the HTBI primer set, the TCR CDR3 went through a first round of RT-PCR. TCRdb reanalysed the multiplex PCR reads using MiXCR and keeps one entry per CDR3 protein. Of under 400,000 distinct CDR3 sequences listed, about 16% are singletons. This clonotype was found many times. What it binds is not known. The sequencing sample was made of blood. This receptor was taken from a woman aged 55-69 years with Graves' ophthalmopathy. V gene TRBV12-3 or TRBV12-4 combines with J gene TRBJ1-2; no reliable D call. Written as DNA, the CDR3 is TGTGCCAGCAGCACCTTAACACAGCCGTGGTATGGCTACACCTTC. Its translation is CASSTLTQPWYGYTF.